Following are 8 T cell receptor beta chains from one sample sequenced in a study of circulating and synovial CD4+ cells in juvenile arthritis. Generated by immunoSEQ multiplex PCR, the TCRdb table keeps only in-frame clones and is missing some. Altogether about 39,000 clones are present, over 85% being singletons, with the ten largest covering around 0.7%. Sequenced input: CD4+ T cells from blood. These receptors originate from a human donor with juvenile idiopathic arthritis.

The CDR3 loop is CASSIEGARNYGYTF. The DNA of the CDR3 is TGCGCCAGCAGCATCGAGGGGGCGCGGAATTATGGCTACACCTTC. V is TRBV5-1 and J is TRBJ1-2; 7 bases are shared with TRBD1. Germline CDR1 SGHRS, CDR2 YFSETQ. The CDR3 length is 15 residues. The V and J ends lost 4 bases and 5 bases, in that order; junction bases with no gene match: 11. Full variable domain (remainder filled in from reference TRBV5-1 and TRBJ1-2): KAGVTQTPRYLIKTRGQQVTLSCSPISGHRSVSWYQQTPGQGLQFLFEYFSETQRNKGNFPGRFSGRQFSNSRSEMNVSTLELGDSALYLCASSIEGARNYGYTFGSGTRLTVV.

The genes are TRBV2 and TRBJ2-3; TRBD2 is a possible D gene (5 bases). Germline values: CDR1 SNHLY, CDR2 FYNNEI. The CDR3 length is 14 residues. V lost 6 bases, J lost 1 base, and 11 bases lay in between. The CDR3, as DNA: TGTGCCAGCAGCTGGAGCGGACGCACAGATACGCAGTATTTT. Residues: CASSWSGRTDTQYF.

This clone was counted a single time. The CDR3 DNA reads TGCGCCAGCAGCTTGGGGGAGGGCACTGAAGCTTTCTTT. Protein product: CASSLGEGTEAFF. The J gene is TRBJ1-1, the V gene TRBV5-1; D is unresolved. The CDR3 contains 13 residues. CDR1 is SGHRS and CDR2 is YFSETQ in the germline V gene. The V gene lost 0 bases and the J gene lost 4 bases, with 7 bases spanning the gap.

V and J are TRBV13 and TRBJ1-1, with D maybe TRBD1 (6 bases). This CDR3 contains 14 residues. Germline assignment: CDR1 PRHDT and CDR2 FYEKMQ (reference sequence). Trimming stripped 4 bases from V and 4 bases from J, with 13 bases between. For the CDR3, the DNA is TGTGCCAGCAGCTCCTCCAGGGGACCCACTGAAGCTTTCTTT. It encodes CASSSSRGPTEAFF.

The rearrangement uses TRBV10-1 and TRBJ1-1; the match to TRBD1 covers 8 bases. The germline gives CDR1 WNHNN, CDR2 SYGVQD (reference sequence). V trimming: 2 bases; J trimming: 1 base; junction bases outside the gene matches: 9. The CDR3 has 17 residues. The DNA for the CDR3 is TGCGCCAGCAGTGAGGGACAGGGTACGGCGCGGAACACTGAAGCTTTCTTT. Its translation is CASSEGQGTARNTEAFF.

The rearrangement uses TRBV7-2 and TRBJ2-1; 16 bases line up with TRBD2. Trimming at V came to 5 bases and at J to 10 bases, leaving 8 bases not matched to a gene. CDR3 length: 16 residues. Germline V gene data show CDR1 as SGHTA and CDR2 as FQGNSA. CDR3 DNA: TGTGCCAGCAGCGACGGGACTAGCGGGGGGGTCCGGGAGCAGTTCTTC. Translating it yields CASSDGTSGGVREQFF.

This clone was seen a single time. CDR3 bases: TGTGCCAGCAGGGGGACAGCGAGCAATCAGCCCCAGCATTTT. Its protein product is CASRGTASNQPQHF. The chain joins TRBV6-5 to TRBJ1-5, with 7 bases that match TRBD1. From germline, CDR1 is MNHEY and CDR2 SVGAGI. CDR3 length: 14 residues. V lost 6 bases to trimming and J lost 1 base; unmatched junction nucleotides: 3.

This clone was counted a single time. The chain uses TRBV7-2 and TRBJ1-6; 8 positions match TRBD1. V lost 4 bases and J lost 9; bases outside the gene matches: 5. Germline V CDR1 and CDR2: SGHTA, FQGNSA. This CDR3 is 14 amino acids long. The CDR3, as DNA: TGTGCCAGCAGCTCCGACAGGGGACCTTCACCCCTCCACTTT. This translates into CASSSDRGPSPLHF.